Below, 9 T cell receptor beta chains from the same sample are listed, as sequenced in a study of regulatory T cells in long-lasting Graves disease. The time point denotes: newly diagnosed GD, antithyroid drugs for less than 3 months. PBMC-derived RNA was used for the TCR library. HTBI primers from iRepertoire and Arm-PCR of CDR3 regions yielded the TCR beta libraries. TCRdb reprocessed the multiplex PCR reads via MiXCR and lists one record per CDR3 protein. Of approximately 560,000 distinct CDR3 sequences detected, 15% to 20% appear once; the ten largest clones hold approximately 12%. In addition, the sample was reused for a study of T cells in Graves' hyperthyroidism and ophthalmopathy.

This sample comprised peripheral blood mononuclear cells (PBMCs), obtained at new diagnosis, from a patient treated with antithyroid drugs. The source of these receptors is a man younger than 30 with Graves disease.

V gene TRBV20-1 combines with J gene TRBJ1-3; D not resolved. The germline CDR1 and CDR2 sequences are DFQATT and SNEGSKA (reference sequence). This CDR3 spans 11 amino acids. Trimming took 6 bases from V and 0 from J, leaving 3 bases between them. The CDR3 here is CSALSGNTIYF. CDR3 in DNA: TGCAGTGCCCTCTCTGGAAACACCATATATTTT.

Note on this clonotype: The likely explanation is a read error, given a far larger clone one base away. The chain links TRBV5-1 to TRBJ2-1, with 10 positions matching TRBD2. This CDR3 has 15 amino acids. Germline V lookup: CDR1 SGHRS, CDR2 YFSETQ. DNA of the CDR3: TGTGCCAGCAAACTAGCGGGGACAACGGTGTTTAAGCAGTTCTTC. Its protein product is CASKLAGTTVFKQFF.

This clonotype has a count of ten or more. The chain carries TRBV15 and TRBJ1-2; possibly TRBD1 for D (5 bases). The V and J ends lost 0 bases and 6 bases respectively, with 17 bases between them. From germline, CDR1 is LNHNV and CDR2 YYDKDF (reference sequence). The CDR3 totals 16 residues. CDR3 amino acids: CATSRDLAGSVDGYTF. Written as DNA, the CDR3 is TGTGCCACCAGCAGAGATCTCGCAGGGTCTGTGGATGGCTACACCTTC.

There are many counts of this clonotype. This chain uses TRBV30 with TRBJ2-1, with D perhaps matching TRBD1 (6 bases). The germline V and J ends were trimmed by 2 bases and 2 bases, with 13 bases remaining between them. This CDR3 region has 15 residues. The germline CDR1 and CDR2 sequences are GTSNPN and SVGIG (reference sequence). Here the CDR3 reads CAWSHGGAAYNEQFF. For the CDR3, the DNA is TGTGCCTGGAGTCATGGGGGCGCTGCCTACAATGAGCAGTTCTTC.

This clonotype was recorded a few times. This chain connects TRBV7-9 to TRBJ2-7; 12 nucleotides agree with TRBD2. This CDR3 is 15 amino acids long. CDR1 and CDR2 from the germline V gene are SEHNR and FQNEAQ (reference sequence). Losses at the gene ends were 6 bases for V and 2 bases for J; bases not matched to a gene: 5. For the CDR3, the DNA is TGTGCCAGCAGTGACCTAGCGGGAGGGCCCTACGAGCAGTACTTC. This encodes CASSDLAGGPYEQYF.

This clonotype has a count of ten or more. The chain combines TRBV11-2 with TRBJ2-7; no firm D call. This CDR3 contains 15 residues. Between the trimmed V and J ends, which lost 0 bases and 1 base, there was a span of 10 bases. The germline V gene encodes CDR1 SGHAT and CDR2 FQNNGV. CDR3 sequence (DNA): TGTGCCAGCAGCTTAGAGGTGGTGAGATCCTACGAGCAGTACTTC. It specifies CASSLEVVRSYEQYF.

Worth noting for this clonotype: One base separates it from a far larger clone, so it is likely a read error. The V gene is TRBV12-3 or TRBV12-4, the J gene TRBJ2-3; D assignment may be TRBD1 or TRBD2 (5 bases each). The CDR3 is made up of 14 amino acids. The CDR3 DNA follows: TGTGCCAGCAGTTTATGGGGGAGTGAAACTGAAACTTTCTTT. Residues: CASSLWGSETETFF.

This clonotype turned up a few times. This chain links TRBV19 with TRBJ2-7; 8 bases agree with TRBD1. The CDR3 runs 15 residues. J gave up 3 bases and V 3 bases, and 7 bases lay outside the gene matches. Germline lookup yields CDR1 LNHDA and CDR2 SQIVND (reference sequence). This CDR3 reads CASSIRTGKYYEQYF. The CDR3 DNA reads TGTGCCAGTAGTATCCGGACAGGGAAGTACTACGAGCAGTACTTC.

The chain has TRBV5-6 and TRBJ2-7, with TRBD1 matching over 9 bases. The CDR3 consists of 15 residues. The ends lost 4 bases at V and 6 bases at J; junction bases unmatched: 11. In germline, CDR1 is SGHDT, CDR2 YYEEEE. CDR3 sequence reads: CASSRLTGGIPEQYF. As DNA, the CDR3 is TGTGCCAGCAGCCGATTGACAGGGGGAATTCCCGAGCAGTACTTC.